This T cell receptor (beta chain) was profiled in a study of T cell repertoires in cytomegalovirus infection. Study summary: It can be stated that public TCR beta signatures indicated CMV infection as well as a matching HLA type.

Germline CDR1 and CDR2: SGHRS and YFSETQ. The V end lost 4 bases, the J end lost 2 bases, and 5 bases lay between the germline ends. The CDR3 is 12 residues long. In this sample, this clonotype turned up many times. Its target is unknown. Study results and caveats: The response measured ex vivo was dominated by TCR beta clonotypes (HLA-C-restricted and CMV-specific). Cumulative public TCR beta family frequency identified carriers of CMV plus the relevant HLA.

TCRdb analysed the reads with MiXCR anew, one entry per CDR3 protein. The sample lists roughly 150,000 distinct CDR3 sequences, roughly 17% occurring once. V and J are TRBV5-1 and TRBJ2-3, with unresolved D. This clonotype originated in a human donor in good health (CMV status not recorded). Some clones in this sample may be carry-over from other donors' samples. Sequenced input: CD8+ T cells from PBMCs. This chain's CDR3 is CASSPNTDTQYF. In DNA, the CDR3 is TGCGCCAGCAGCCCGAACACAGATACGCAGTATTTT.